These 13 T cell receptor beta chains share one sample of origin, sequenced in a study of OX40 agonist ivuxolimab in advanced cancers. Libraries were prepared by immunoSEQ multiplex PCR; TCRdb keeps only in-frame clonotypes and omits some of them. The repertoire includes nearly 60,000 clones, over 75% of them detected once, and 0.7% to 0.8% sits in the top ten. Source: CD4+ or CD8+ T cells sorted from blood, taken in a trial of the OX40 agonist ivuxolimab. The receptors here all came from an adult with an advanced solid tumor such as melanoma, head and neck, liver or kidney cancer.

This clone was counted between two and nine times. The genes are TRBV27 and TRBJ1-6, with D possibly matching TRBD1 (6 bases). Germline loops: CDR1 MNHEY, CDR2 SMNVEV (reference sequence). Trimming stripped 3 bases from V and 8 bases from J, with 14 bases between. CDR3 length: 15 residues. This CDR3 reads CASSFGLGGDSPLHF. CDR3 nucleotides: TGTGCCAGCAGTTTCGGTCTGGGGGGCGATTCACCCCTCCACTTT.

Worth noting for this clone: One end of the junction varies from germline; a read error may be responsible. The chain recombines TRBV13 with TRBJ1-3, with 8 nucleotides matching TRBD1. The length of the CDR3 is 14 residues. CDR1 PRHDT and CDR2 FYEKMQ come from the germline V gene (reference sequence). CDR3 sequence reads: CASSNLLGGQVRDF. For the CDR3, the DNA is TGTGCCAGCAGCAATTTATTGGGGGGACAGGTGCGGGATTTT.

The chain is built from TRBV29-1 and TRBJ2-1; weak D call: TRBD2 (6 bases). CDR1 and CDR2 from the germline V gene are SQVTM and ANQGSEA. This CDR3 comprises 17 residues. V dropped 3 bases and J dropped 0 bases, with 18 bases sitting between them. The CDR3 region has the DNA TGCAGCGTTGAGGCCGCCGGGACTTTGAGCTCCTACAATGAGCAGTTCTTC. It encodes CSVEAAGTLSSYNEQFF.

The chain employs TRBV19 and TRBJ2-7, with TRBD1 matching over 7 bases. With 3 bases clipped from V and 5 bases from J, the junction kept 4 bases outside the gene matches. The germline CDR1 and CDR2 sequences are LNHDA and SQIVND (reference sequence). The CDR3 length is 13 residues. The DNA for the CDR3 is TGTGCCAGTAGTATGAACAGGGGACACGAGCAGTACTTC. This sequence encodes CASSMNRGHEQYF.

DNA of the CDR3: TGTGCCAGCAGTTCCCGGACTAGCGGGGGGCCAGAGACCCAGTACTTC. Its translation: CASSSRTSGGPETQYF. This rearrangement joins TRBV7-2 to TRBJ2-5; 14 nucleotides align to TRBD2. Germline trimming cut 6 bases from V and 4 bases from J; bases unmatched to any gene: 7. CDR3 size: 16 residues. Germline V gene sequence: CDR1 SGHTA, CDR2 FQGNSA. Supplemented by reference TRBV7-2 and TRBJ2-5, the full variable domain reads GAGVSQSPSNKVTEKGKDVELRCDPISGHTALYWYRQSLGQGLEFLIYFQGNSAPDKSGLPSDRFSAERTGGSVSTLTIQRTQQEDSAVYLCASSSRTSGGPETQYFGPGTRLLVL.

This clone showed up just once. This chain joins TRBV6-5 and TRBJ2-7, with D possibly matching TRBD2 (5 bases). The germline V gene has CDR1 MNHEY and CDR2 SVGAGI. Trimming left V 4 bases short and J 3 bases short, with 13 bases between. This CDR3 region has 14 residues. The CDR3 sequence is CASSSGMSFYEQYF. DNA of the CDR3: TGTGCCAGCAGTTCCGGGATGAGCTTCTACGAGCAGTACTTC.

The chain employs TRBV2 and TRBJ1-2; D not certain. V dropped 3 bases and J dropped 5 bases, with 10 bases sitting between them. Germline CDR1 is SNHLY and CDR2 is FYNNEI. The CDR3 sequence is 13 residues long. In nucleotides, the CDR3 is TGTGCCAGCAGTGAGGCAGCTGAGTATGGCTACACCTTC. This codes for CASSEAAEYGYTF. Variable domain in full (rest from reference TRBV2 and TRBJ1-2): EPEVTQTPSHQVTQMGQEVILRCVPISNHLYFYWYRQILGQKVEFLVSFYNNEISEKSEIFDDQFSVERPDGSNFTLKIRSTKLEDSAMYFCASSEAAEYGYTFGSGTRLTVV.

This clone came up a few times. V and J are TRBV29-1 and TRBJ2-7, with D possibly TRBD1 on 6 matching bases. Between the trimmed V and J ends, which lost 0 bases and 5 bases, there was a span of 11 bases. CDR1 is SQVTM, CDR2 ANQGSEA, per germline. The CDR3 extends over 13 amino acids. CDR3 in DNA: TGCAGCGTTGAAGATGGGACAAGGAACGAGCAGTACTTC. Amino acids: CSVEDGTRNEQYF.

This chain links TRBV6-5 with TRBJ2-2, with D tentatively TRBD2 (6 bases). V gave up 5 bases and J gave up 4 bases, with 14 bases separating them. The CDR3 extends over 15 amino acids. Germline CDR1 reads MNHEY; CDR2 reads SVGAGI. The chain's CDR3 is CASSGTAGGTGELFF. The DNA for the CDR3 is TGTGCCAGCAGTGGGACTGCCGGAGGCACCGGGGAGCTGTTTTTT.

This chain joins TRBV28 and TRBJ1-5; D unresolved. The CDR3 covers 13 residues. V was cut by 3 bases and J by 1 base, with 4 bases left in between. CDR1 and CDR2 from the germline V gene are MDHEN and SYDVKM. The CDR3 sequence: CASSFQSNQPQHF. The CDR3 nucleotides read TGTGCCAGCAGTTTTCAGAGCAATCAGCCCCAGCATTTT.

The rearrangement joins TRBV6-5 to TRBJ2-5; weak D call: TRBD2 (6 bases). Germline-derived CDR1 and CDR2 are MNHEY and SVGAGI. The CDR3 runs to 14 residues. Trimming removed 6 bases at V and 7 bases at J, with 18 bases between. As DNA, the CDR3 is TGTGCCAGCAGCCCGGGACTCCAAAAAGGGACCCAGTACTTC. Translating it yields CASSPGLQKGTQYF.

The chain is built from TRBV27 and TRBJ2-7, with 9 nucleotides matching TRBD1. The germline CDR1 and CDR2 sequences are MNHEY and SMNVEV (reference sequence). CDR3 length: 14 amino acids. Germline trimming cut 6 bases from V and 6 bases from J; bases unmatched to any gene: 9. This CDR3 reads CASRRTGADFEQYF. The DNA of the CDR3 is TGTGCCAGCAGAAGGACAGGGGCGGATTTCGAGCAGTACTTC.

The J gene is TRBJ2-2, the V gene TRBV6-5; 8 bases match TRBD2. The CDR3 loop spans 16 amino acids. The germline CDR1 and CDR2 sequences are MNHEY and SVGAGI. V was pared by 2 bases and J by 3 bases, with 5 bases of the junction left unmatched. CDR3 protein: CASSYNSGADTGELFF. CDR3 nucleotides: TGTGCCAGCAGTTACAATAGCGGGGCGGACACCGGGGAGCTGTTTTTT.